This T cell receptor beta chain was captured in a study of T cell repertoires in cytomegalovirus infection. Study-wide context: Public TCR beta signatures were indicative of both CMV infection and a matching HLA type.

Worth noting for this clonotype: No antigen is known for it.

Per the germline V gene, CDR1 is MGHRA and CDR2 is YSYEKL. V dropped 3 bases and J dropped 3 bases, with 2 bases sitting between them. This CDR3 is built from 11 residues. Findings of the study overall: The ex vivo response was dominated by HLA-C-restricted CMV-specific TCR beta clonotypes.

TCRdb reprocessed the reads with MiXCR, giving one entry per CDR3 protein. The data contain 84,000 or so distinct CDR3 sequences, around half of them singletons. The sequencing used CD8+ T cells from cultured PBMCs, collected from culture after CMV antigen stimulation. J is TRBJ1-1 and V is TRBV4-1; no firm D call. The origin of this receptor is a human donor in good health (CMV status not recorded). Some clones in this sample may be carry-over from other donors' samples. The CDR3 nucleotides are TGCGCCAGCAGCCAGGACACTGAAGCTTTCTTT. It is translated as CASSQDTEAFF.